The 13 T cell receptor beta chains below come from one sample, sequenced in a study of OX40 agonist ivuxolimab in advanced cancers. Produced via immunoSEQ multiplex PCR; TCRdb's table is partial and in-frame only. The table records tens of thousands of clones, 84% of them present only once. The input for sequencing was CD4+ or CD8+ T cells sorted from blood, taken in a trial of the OX40 agonist ivuxolimab. Source of these receptors: an adult with an advanced solid tumor such as melanoma, head and neck, liver or kidney cancer.

The chain employs TRBV9 and TRBJ2-7; TRBD1 or TRBD2 may be the D gene (5 bases each). V was clipped by 3 bases and J by 0 bases, with 7 bases between them. The CDR3 loop spans 13 amino acids. Germline-derived CDR1 and CDR2 are SGDLS and YYNGEE. The CDR3 here is CASSGDGSYEQYF. The CDR3 nucleotides read TGTGCCAGCAGCGGGGACGGCTCCTACGAGCAGTACTTC.

The chain links TRBV30 to TRBJ2-5; D is undetermined. The DNA end is a closer match to TRBJ2-7, so the J assignment may be wrong. From germline, CDR1 is GTSNPN and CDR2 SVGIG (reference sequence). The CDR3 length is 13 residues. The CDR3, as DNA: TGTGCCTGGAGTCGTCCCGGCTCCTACGAGCAGTACTTC. This encodes CAWSRPGSYEQYF.

V and J are TRBV7-9 and TRBJ2-2, with D uncertain. V was trimmed by 2 bases and J by 6 bases, leaving 4 bases between them. Germline values: CDR1 SEHNR, CDR2 FQNEAQ (reference sequence). CDR3 length: 12 residues. CDR3 nucleotide sequence: TGTGCCAGCAGCTTAACGGCCGGGGAGCTGTTTTTT. It is translated as CASSLTAGELFF.

As regards this clone: At one boundary the junction diverges from the germline segment, which might be a read error. At the DNA level, this CDR3 is encoded by other sequences in the same sample as well. The chain has TRBV28 and TRBJ1-1; the D gene is possibly TRBD1 (6 bases). Per germline, CDR1 MDHEN and CDR2 SYDVKM. This CDR3 is built from 14 residues. The CDR3 sequence is CASSLARGGTEAFF. In nucleotides, the CDR3 is TGTGCCAGCAGTTTGGCCAGGGGAGGCACTGAAGCCTTCTTT.

The chain couples TRBV28 to TRBJ1-5; D is undetermined. The CDR3 runs to 14 residues. The germline gives CDR1 MDHEN, CDR2 SYDVKM. The V gene lost 4 bases and the J gene lost 0 bases, with 7 bases spanning the gap. As DNA, the CDR3 is TGTGCCAGCAGTTCGGACCTTAGCAATCAGCCCCAGCATTTT. This gives the protein CASSSDLSNQPQHF.

The gene calls are TRBV2 and TRBJ2-7, with 12 bases lining up with TRBD1. Germline V gene data show CDR1 as SNHLY and CDR2 as FYNNEI. V gave up 10 bases and J gave up 6 bases; unmatched junction bases: 10. This CDR3 has 14 residues. This CDR3 is CATTRDRGPLEQYF. The CDR3 nucleotides are TGTGCCACCACACGGGACAGGGGGCCTCTCGAGCAGTACTTC.

This clone came up once. The chain joins TRBV14 to TRBJ2-2; TRBD1 is a possible D gene (5 bases). The length of the CDR3 is 14 residues. With 4 bases removed from V and 4 bases from J, the gap between germline ends came to 10 bases. Germline CDR1 and CDR2: SGHDN and FVKESK. CDR3 region: CASSLKRGTGELFF. Here the CDR3 DNA reads TGTGCCAGCAGCCTAAAAAGGGGCACCGGGGAGCTGTTTTTT.

The chain couples TRBV9 to TRBJ2-1; TRBD2 matches 10 bases. The V gene's germline CDR1 is SGDLS and CDR2 YYNGEE. This CDR3 contains 14 residues. The ends lost 4 bases at V and 10 bases at J; junction bases unmatched: 8. CDR3 DNA: TGTGCCAGCAGCCCGTCTAGCGGGAGTGGAGAGCAGTTCTTC. Amino acid sequence: CASSPSSGSGEQFF.

The CDR3 loop reads CASSQDILGKLFF. The CDR3 DNA is TGCGCCAGCAGCCAAGACATCTTGGGAAAACTGTTTTTT. The chain combines TRBV4-1 with TRBJ1-4; no reliable D call. Trimming cost V 0 bases and J 10 bases, with 9 bases left between them. Germline-derived CDR1 and CDR2 are MGHRA and YSYEKL. The CDR3 has 13 amino acids.

This clone was picked up one time. V and J are TRBV7-2 and TRBJ1-3; no clear D gene. The CDR3 sequence is 13 residues long. Germline V gives CDR1 SGHTA, CDR2 FQGNSA. V dropped 2 bases and J dropped 0 bases, with 2 bases sitting between them. The CDR3 DNA reads as TGTGCCAGCAGCTTAACCTCTGGAAACACCATATATTTT. Translating gives CASSLTSGNTIYF.

Remarks on this clone: It is unclear where the CDR3 begins or ends on the DNA, so no DNA is shown, and the CDR3 is as TCRdb lists it. The rearrangement joins TRBV6-5 to TRBJ2-3; TRBD1, the D gene given by the table, was not confirmed from the DNA. The CDR3 is 14 amino acids long, termini counted. Germline CDR1 MNHEY, CDR2 SVGAGI. The CDR3 protein is CASSTSTHTDTQYF.

DNA for the CDR3: TGTGCCTGGAGTGTTCTGTCCGGAGTTGGAAATGAGCAGTTCTTC. It codes for CAWSVLSGVGNEQFF. The gene calls are TRBV30 and TRBJ2-1, with D unresolved. Germline V gene lookup returns CDR1 GTSNPN and CDR2 SVGIG (reference sequence). Trimming pared 0 bases from V and 7 bases from J, leaving 16 bases between. This CDR3 is 15 amino acids long.

The CDR3 DNA reads as TGTGCCAGCATCGTGGGGACAGGGGGCTTCGAGCAGTACTTC. As protein: CASIVGTGGFEQYF. V is TRBV2 and J is TRBJ2-7; 12 bases align to TRBD1. This CDR3 contains 14 residues. The ends lost 7 bases at V and 6 bases at J; junction bases unmatched: 7. Germline-derived CDR1 and CDR2 are SNHLY and FYNNEI.